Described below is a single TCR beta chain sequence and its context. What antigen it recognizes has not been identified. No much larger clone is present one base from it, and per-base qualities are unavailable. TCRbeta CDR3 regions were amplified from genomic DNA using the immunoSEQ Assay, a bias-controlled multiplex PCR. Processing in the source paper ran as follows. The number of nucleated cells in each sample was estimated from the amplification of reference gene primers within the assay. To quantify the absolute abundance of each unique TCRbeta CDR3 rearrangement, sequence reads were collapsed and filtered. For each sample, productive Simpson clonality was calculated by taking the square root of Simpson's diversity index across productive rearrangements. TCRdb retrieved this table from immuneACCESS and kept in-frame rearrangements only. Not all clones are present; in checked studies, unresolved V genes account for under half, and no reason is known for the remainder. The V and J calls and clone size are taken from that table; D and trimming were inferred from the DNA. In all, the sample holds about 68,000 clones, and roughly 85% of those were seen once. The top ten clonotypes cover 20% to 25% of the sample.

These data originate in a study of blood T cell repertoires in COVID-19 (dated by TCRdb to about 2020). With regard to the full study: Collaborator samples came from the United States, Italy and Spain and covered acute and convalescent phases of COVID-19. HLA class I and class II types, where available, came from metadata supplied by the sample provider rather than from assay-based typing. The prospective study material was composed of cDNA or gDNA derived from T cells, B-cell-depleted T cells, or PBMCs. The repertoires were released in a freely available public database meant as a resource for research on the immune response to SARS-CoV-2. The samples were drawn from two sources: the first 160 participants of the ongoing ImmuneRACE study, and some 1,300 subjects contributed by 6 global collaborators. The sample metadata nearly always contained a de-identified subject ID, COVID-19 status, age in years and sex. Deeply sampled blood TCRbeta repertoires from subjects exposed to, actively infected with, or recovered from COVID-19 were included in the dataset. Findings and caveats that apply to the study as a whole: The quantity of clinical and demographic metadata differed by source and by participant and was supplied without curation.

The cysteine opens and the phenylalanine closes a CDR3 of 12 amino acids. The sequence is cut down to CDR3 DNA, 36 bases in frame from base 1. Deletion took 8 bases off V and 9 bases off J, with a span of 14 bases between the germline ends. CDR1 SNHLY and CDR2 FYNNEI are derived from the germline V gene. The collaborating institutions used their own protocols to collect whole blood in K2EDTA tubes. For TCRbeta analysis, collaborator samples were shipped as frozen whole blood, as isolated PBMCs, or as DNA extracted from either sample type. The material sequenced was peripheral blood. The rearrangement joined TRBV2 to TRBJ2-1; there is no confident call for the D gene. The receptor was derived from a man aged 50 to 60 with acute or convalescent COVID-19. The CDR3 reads CASSTELGEQFF. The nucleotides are TGTGCCAGCTCTACAGAGTTGGGTGAGCAGTTCTTC.